Listed below are T cell receptor beta chains from one sample, sequenced in a study of vaccination and CD4 T cells after COVID-19. Each CDR3 protein is one row after TCRdb ran MiXCR on the PCR reads. The repertoire has 10,000 to 15,000 distinct CDR3 sequences, just under 75% of them found once; the top ten carry around 29%. No cognate antigen is known for these TCRs. The sequencing input was CD4+ T cells from blood, cultured in vitro. The receptors here all came from a human donor who had recovered from COVID-19. CDR3s include the opening cysteine and the closing phenylalanine or tryptophan. The D gene is left open where the match is weak. Size is omitted from some rows. Given values are once, few, many or a class for expanded clones.

d_call	clone_size	v_call	j_call	cdr3_aa	cdr3_nt
TRBD2	.	TRBV20-1	TRBJ2-3	CSARDLAGGSDTQYF	TGCAGTGCTAGAGATCTAGCGGGAGGATCAGATACGCAGTATTTT
.	few	TRBV20-1	TRBJ1-5	CSARKNQPQHF	TGCAGTGCTAGAAAAAATCAGCCCCAGCATTTT
TRBD1	.	TRBV20-1	TRBJ1-6	CSARDRAGSPLHF	TGCAGTGCAAGGGACAGGGCGGGTTCACCCCTCCACTTT
.	.	TRBV19	TRBJ2-5	CASSRWGTQETQYF	TGTGCCAGTAGTCGATGGGGTACCCAAGAGACCCAGTACTTC
.	few	TRBV6-1	TRBJ1-1	CASDTQGWDTEAFF	TGTGCCAGCGATACCCAGGGGTGGGACACTGAAGCTTTCTTT
.	.	TRBV24-1	TRBJ2-1	CATSNRDLYNEQFF	TGTGCCACCAGTAACCGGGACCTTTACAATGAGCAGTTCTTC
TRBD2	.	TRBV19	TRBJ2-5	CASSSFAGGIETQYF	TGTGCCAGTAGTAGTTTTGCGGGAGGGATTGAGACCCAGTACTTC
TRBD1	.	TRBV28	TRBJ1-2	CASSWGQNYGYTF	TGTGCCAGCAGCTGGGGACAGAACTATGGCTACACCTTC
.	few	TRBV15	TRBJ2-5	CATSRDPAGAQGTQYF	TGTGCCACCAGCAGAGATCCGGCAGGGGCTCAGGGGACCCAGTACTTC
.	once	TRBV6-2/TRBV6-3	TRBJ1-5	CASTEDTLSPQHF	TGTGCCAGCACCGAGGACACCCTTAGTCCCCAGCATTTT
.	.	TRBV27	TRBJ1-6	CASRDGGGRNNSPLHF	TGTGCCAGCAGGGACGGGGGGGGCCGAAATAATTCACCCCTCCACTTT
.	once	TRBV20-1	TRBJ1-5	CSANRAINQPQHF	TGCAGTGCTAACCGGGCCATCAATCAGCCCCAGCATTTT
.	few	TRBV24-1	TRBJ2-2	CATSGLLNTGELFF	TGTGCCACCAGTGGACTCCTGAACACCGGGGAGCTGTTTTTT
.	.	TRBV28	TRBJ1-1	CASSFPRDRSGARGNTEAFF	TGTGCCAGCAGTTTCCCCCGTGATAGGTCGGGGGCGCGGGGGAACACTGAAGCTTTCTTT
.	.	TRBV6-1	TRBJ2-2	CASSEQDTGELFF	TGTGCCAGCAGTGAACAAGACACCGGGGAGCTGTTTTTT
.	.	TRBV20-1	TRBJ1-5	CSAQWDQPQHF	TGCAGTGCACAGTGGGATCAGCCCCAGCATTTT
.	.	TRBV21-1	TRBJ2-4	CASSKGGGTAKNIQYF	TGTGCCAGCAGCAAAGGGGGAGGGACGGCCAAAAACATTCAGTACTTC
.	.	TRBV6-1	TRBJ1-1	CASGGQGPDFMNTEAFF	TGTGCGAGCGGGGGCCAAGGGCCCGACTTTATGAACACTGAAGCTTTCTTT
TRBD1	.	TRBV19	TRBJ2-7	CASSLSRDRLYEQYF	TGTGCCAGTAGTTTAAGCCGGGACAGACTCTACGAGCAGTACTTC
.	.	TRBV5-4	TRBJ1-2	CASSRDGNYGYTF	TGTGCCAGCAGCCGGGACGGTAACTATGGCTACACCTTC
.	.	TRBV19	TRBJ1-5	CASRAREPSNQPQHF	TGTGCCAGCAGAGCAAGGGAACCTAGCAATCAGCCCCAGCATTTT
TRBD1	few	TRBV6-5	TRBJ1-5	CASSSAGGRGGSNQPQHF	TGTGCCAGCAGTTCCGCAGGGGGCAGGGGCGGTAGCAATCAGCCCCAGCATTTT
TRBD2	.	TRBV7-3	TRBJ2-7	CASSPGSGRYEQYF	TGTGCCAGCAGCCCTGGGAGCGGGAGGTACGAGCAGTACTTC
.	.	TRBV12-3/TRBV12-4	TRBJ2-3	CASSSSRGTDTQYF	TGTGCCAGCAGTTCAAGTAGAGGCACAGATACGCAGTATTTT
.	few	TRBV19	TRBJ1-2	CASNAREDYGYTF	TGTGCCAGTAACGCCAGGGAGGACTATGGCTACACCTTC
.	.	TRBV20-1	TRBJ2-3	CSAQRLTDTQYF	TGCAGTGCGCAGCGGCTCACAGATACGCAGTATTTT
.	.	TRBV15	TRBJ1-5	CATSRSTGLSNQPQHF	TGTGCCACCAGCAGAAGCACAGGGTTGAGCAATCAGCCCCAGCATTTT
TRBD2	.	TRBV11-3	TRBJ2-1	CASSRTRDNEQFF	TGTGCCAGCAGCCGGACTAGGGACAATGAGCAGTTCTTC
.	.	TRBV7-2	TRBJ2-3	CASTPGPTTDTQYF	TGTGCCAGCACTCCGGGGCCCACCACAGATACGCAGTATTTT
TRBD1	once	TRBV30	TRBJ1-6	CAWSVQGVPGDYNSPLHF	TGTGCCTGGAGTGTACAGGGGGTCCCAGGGGATTATAATTCACCCCTCCACTTT
.	.	TRBV11-2	TRBJ2-5	CASRPGRGLAANQETQYF	TGTGCCAGCAGACCGGGCAGGGGGCTAGCGGCTAACCAAGAGACCCAGTACTTC
TRBD1	.	TRBV6-2/TRBV6-3	TRBJ1-5	CASRRDRQYSNQPQHF	TGTGCCAGCAGGCGGGACAGACAGTATAGCAATCAGCCCCAGCATTTT
.	.	TRBV19	TRBJ2-2	CASSIRHRNTGELFF	TGTGCCAGTAGTATAAGGCATAGGAACACCGGGGAGCTGTTTTTT
.	few	TRBV20-1	TRBJ2-7	CSALDPNKDYEQYF	TGCAGTGCTTTAGACCCAAATAAGGACTACGAGCAGTACTTC